A selection of T cell receptor beta chains follows, all from one sample in a study of blood T cell repertoires in COVID-19. Produced via immunoSEQ multiplex PCR; TCRdb's table is partial and in-frame only. Here the sample spans 200,000 to 300,000 clones, about 87% being singletons. The sequenced material came from PBMCs or T cells enriched from blood (not recorded which). The receptors stem from a woman in her thirties or forties with acute COVID-19. The CDR3 runs from the conserved cysteine through the conserved F or W. A D gene is named only where the DNA matches it firmly. Some rows mark clone size as missing; the rest say once, few, many or name a class of expanded clone.

v_gene,j_gene,abundance,d_gene,CDR3aa,CDR3nt
TRBV3-1/TRBV3-2,TRBJ1-1,-,-,CASSPSGYDTEAFF,TGTGCCAGCAGCCCGTCGGGGTACGACACTGAAGCTTTCTTT
TRBV3-1/TRBV3-2,TRBJ1-4,-,-,CASSQTGSNEKLFF,TGTGCCAGCAGCCAGACAGGTAGTAATGAAAAACTGTTTTTT
TRBV5-1,TRBJ2-5,-,-,CASHWQSAGQETQYF,TGCGCCAGCCACTGGCAGTCGGCCGGGCAAGAGACCCAGTACTTC
TRBV5-5,TRBJ2-1,-,TRBD2,CASRTSGGNNEQFF,TGTGCCAGCAGAACTAGCGGGGGCAACAATGAGCAGTTCTTC
TRBV6-1,TRBJ1-5,-,-,CASSEGRVGDQPQHF,TGTGCCAGCAGTGAAGGGAGGGTAGGGGATCAGCCCCAGCATTTT
TRBV7-8,TRBJ2-3,-,TRBD2,CASSPGLADGADTQYF,TGTGCCAGCAGCCCCGGACTAGCGGACGGGGCAGATACGCAGTATTTT
TRBV4-3,TRBJ2-3,few,-,CASSQDLFTDTQYF,TGCGCCAGCAGCCAAGATCTCTTCACAGATACGCAGTATTTT
TRBV5-4,TRBJ2-7,-,TRBD2,CASSLRREGFYEQYF,TGTGCCAGCAGCTTGAGGCGGGAGGGCTTCTACGAGCAGTACTTC
TRBV2,TRBJ1-1,once,TRBD1,CASTLQGAKGNTEAFF,TGTGCCAGCACCTTACAGGGGGCAAAGGGGAACACTGAAGCTTTCTTT
TRBV18,TRBJ1-1,-,TRBD1,CASSRPGGRTEAFF,TGTGCCAGCTCACGCCCAGGGGGAAGGACTGAAGCTTTCTTT
TRBV29-1,TRBJ1-2,-,-,CSVVWGPGYTF,TGCAGCGTTGTATGGGGCCCTGGCTACACCTTC
TRBV6-5,TRBJ2-3,-,-,CASSLRWRGTDTQYF,TGTGCCAGCAGCCTTAGGTGGAGGGGCACAGATACGCAGTATTTT
TRBV29-1,TRBJ2-3,-,-,CSVGGGVRPDTQYF,TGCAGCGTTGGCGGCGGGGTAAGGCCGGATACGCAGTATTTT
TRBV7-9,TRBJ2-5,few,TRBD1,CASSGNRGSLETQYF,TGTGCCAGCAGCGGAAACAGGGGGTCCTTGGAGACCCAGTACTTC
TRBV4-3,TRBJ1-1,-,-,CASSQDWQSEAFF,TGCGCCAGCAGCCAAGATTGGCAGTCAGAAGCTTTCTTT
TRBV3-1/TRBV3-2,TRBJ2-3,-,-,CASSRRQPIITQYF,TGTGCCAGCAGCCGTCGACAGCCTATAATCACGCAGTATTTT
TRBV5-1,TRBJ1-2,-,-,CASSRDNPSYGYTF,TGCGCCAGCAGCCGGGACAACCCCTCCTATGGCTACACCTTC
TRBV7-9,TRBJ1-1,-,-,CASSLTGEAFF,TGTGCCAGCAGCTTAACGGGGGAAGCTTTCTTT
TRBV30,TRBJ2-2,few,-,CAWSDAGARTGELFF,TGTGCCTGGAGTGACGCGGGCGCAAGGACCGGGGAGCTGTTTTTT
TRBV4-3,TRBJ2-1,-,TRBD2,CASSQVSGLAGGGSYNEQFF,TGCGCCAGCAGCCAAGTGTCAGGACTAGCGGGTGGGGGTTCCTACAATGAGCAGTTCTTC
TRBV3-1/TRBV3-2,TRBJ2-1,-,-,CASTRSYFSYNEQFF,TGTGCCAGCACCCGCTCCTACTTCTCCTACAATGAGCAGTTCTTC
TRBV30,TRBJ2-5,-,-,CAWSRWGGETQYF,TGTGCCTGGAGTAGATGGGGCGGTGAGACCCAGTACTTC
TRBV5-1,TRBJ2-1,-,TRBD2,CASGRRESSYNEQFF,TGCGCCAGCGGCAGGCGGGAGTCTTCCTACAATGAGCAGTTCTTC
TRBV30,TRBJ1-2,-,-,CAWSVSVYGYTF,TGTGCCTGGAGTGTATCGGTGTATGGCTACACCTTC
TRBV4-1,TRBJ1-1,few,-,CASSQEHLQGARLNTEAFF,TGCGCCAGCAGCCAGGAGCATCTACAGGGAGCGAGGTTGAACACTGAAGCTTTCTTT
TRBV18,TRBJ1-1,-,-,CASSPGQGNTEAFF,TGTGCCAGCTCACCAGGCCAGGGGAACACTGAAGCTTTCTTT
TRBV28,TRBJ1-6,-,-,CASSLAGAWNSPLHF,TGTGCCAGCAGTTTAGCTGGGGCCTGGAATTCACCCCTCCACTTT
TRBV2,TRBJ1-4,-,-,CASKDDLMVEKLFF,TGTGCCAGCAAAGACGACTTGATGGTTGAAAAACTGTTTTTT
TRBV5-4,TRBJ2-1,-,-,CASRPQGKEQFF,TGTGCCAGCAGGCCACAGGGCAAAGAGCAGTTCTTC
TRBV28,TRBJ2-1,few,TRBD1,CASSLTGGSYNEQFF,TGTGCCAGCAGCTTGACAGGGGGCTCCTACAATGAGCAGTTCTTC
TRBV6-5,TRBJ1-1,-,TRBD1,CASSYLPGQAYTEAFF,TGTGCCAGCAGTTACCTCCCGGGACAGGCCTACACTGAAGCTTTCTTT
TRBV30,TRBJ2-3,-,TRBD2,CAWSLAGDPARRDTQYF,TGTGCCTGGAGTCTAGCGGGAGACCCCGCTCGGAGAGATACGCAGTATTTT
TRBV2,TRBJ2-7,-,TRBD1,CASSDLQGDPYEQYF,TGTGCCAGCAGTGACCTACAGGGGGATCCCTACGAGCAGTACTTC
TRBV24-1,TRBJ2-6,-,TRBD1,CATSDLARDSSAGANVLTF,TGTGCCACCAGTGATTTGGCCCGGGACAGCTCCGCTGGGGCCAACGTCCTGACTTTC
TRBV19,TRBJ2-7,-,TRBD1,CASGVQGAYEQYF,TGTGCCAGTGGGGTACAGGGGGCCTACGAGCAGTACTTC
TRBV5-1,TRBJ2-1,-,-,CASCPLGGSYNEQFF,TGCGCCAGCTGCCCCTTGGGGGGCTCCTACAATGAGCAGTTCTTC
TRBV5-5,TRBJ2-4,-,TRBD2,CASSLSDGGWLAVKNIQYF,TGTGCCAGCAGCTTGTCGGACGGTGGGTGGCTAGCGGTCAAAAACATTCAGTACTTC
TRBV5-1,TRBJ2-1,-,TRBD2,CASSLGSGGMGEQFF,TGCGCCAGCAGCTTGGGGTCGGGAGGAATGGGTGAGCAGTTCTTC
TRBV21-1,TRBJ1-5,-,-,CASSKGDRVREYSNQPQHF,TGTGCCAGCAGCAAAGGGGACAGGGTGCGCGAATATAGCAATCAGCCCCAGCATTTT
TRBV28,TRBJ2-3,-,-,CASSFWGLAEHTDTQYF,TGTGCCAGCAGTTTTTGGGGGCTAGCGGAGCACACAGATACGCAGTATTTT
TRBV28,TRBJ2-7,-,TRBD1,CASSFGDRGYEQYF,TGTGCCAGCAGTTTCGGGGACAGGGGCTACGAGCAGTACTTC
TRBV3-1/TRBV3-2,TRBJ2-2,-,-,CASSQDTGRTGELFF,TGTGCCAGCAGCCAAGATACAGGGAGAACCGGGGAGCTGTTTTTT
TRBV18,TRBJ2-1,-,TRBD2,CASSETGEGEQFF,TGTGCCAGCTCCGAGACGGGGGAGGGTGAGCAGTTCTTC
TRBV11-3,TRBJ1-1,-,-,CASSLLQAGGDTEAFF,TGTGCCAGCAGCTTGTTACAGGCGGGGGGGGACACTGAAGCTTTCTTT
TRBV7-7,TRBJ2-5,-,-,CASSLGPPPLQETQYF,TGTGCTAGCAGCTTGGGCCCCCCGCCGCTCCAAGAGACCCAGTACTTC
TRBV6-5,TRBJ2-3,-,-,CASSPQLREDTQYF,TGTGCCAGCAGTCCTCAGCTGAGGGAAGATACGCAGTATTTT
TRBV7-8,TRBJ1-2,-,-,CASSLNSLSNYGYTF,TGTGCCAGCAGCTTAAACTCGCTCTCCAACTATGGCTACACCTTC
TRBV2,TRBJ1-6,-,-,CASSEGTLGPLHF,TGTGCCAGCAGTGAGGGCACCCTCGGACCCCTCCACTTT
TRBV2,TRBJ2-1,-,TRBD2,CASRLAGDVNEQFF,TGTGCCAGCAGGTTAGCGGGAGATGTCAATGAGCAGTTCTTC
TRBV7-2,TRBJ1-6,-,TRBD1,CASSLEGGTNSPLHF,TGTGCCAGCAGCTTAGAAGGGGGCACTAATTCACCCCTCCACTTT
TRBV27,TRBJ1-1,-,-,CASSLRGVNTEAFF,TGTGCCAGCAGTTTACGGGGAGTAAACACTGAAGCTTTCTTT
TRBV11-2,TRBJ1-1,many,-,CASTYDRGAEAFF,TGTGCCAGCACCTATGACCGCGGCGCTGAAGCTTTCTTT
TRBV5-6,TRBJ2-7,-,-,CASSLDGHGSYEQYF,TGTGCCAGCAGCTTGGATGGGCACGGCTCCTACGAGCAGTACTTC
TRBV19,TRBJ2-7,-,-,CASSTVPYEQYF,TGTGCCAGTAGTACAGTACCCTACGAGCAGTACTTC
TRBV18,TRBJ2-1,-,-,CASSPVGSNEQFF,TGTGCCAGCTCACCGGTCGGGAGCAATGAGCAGTTCTTC
TRBV4-3,TRBJ2-2,-,-,CASSPDRGAGELFF,TGCGCCAGCAGCCCGGACCGGGGAGCCGGGGAGCTGTTTTTT
TRBV2,TRBJ2-5,-,-,CASSLVTPETQYF,TGTGCCAGCAGCTTAGTAACCCCAGAGACCCAGTACTTC
TRBV27,TRBJ1-5,-,-,CASSPSVSSNQPQHF,TGTGCCAGCAGTCCCTCAGTAAGTAGCAATCAGCCCCAGCATTTT
TRBV27,TRBJ2-7,-,TRBD2,CASSSGTSGISYEQYF,TGTGCCAGCAGTTCGGGGACTAGCGGGATTTCATACGAGCAGTACTTC
TRBV15,TRBJ1-1,once,TRBD1,CATSRGTGGDVEAFF,TGTGCCACCAGCAGGGGGACAGGGGGCGATGTAGAAGCTTTCTTT